A single sample is the source of the 20 T cell receptor beta chains below, sequenced in a study of cytomegalovirus exposure and HLA in healthy donors. The PCR had 60 Vbeta and 13 Jbeta primers. The data were produced by immunoSEQ multiplex PCR, yet TCRdb's version contains in-frame clones alone and is incomplete. Listed are 96,000 or so clones; approximately 6% falls within the top ten. Specimen: PBMCs. These receptors all come from a girl aged 10 to 17 in good health and CMV-seropositive.

The rearrangement joins TRBV30 to TRBJ1-1, with D maybe TRBD1 (5 bases). This CDR3 has 17 amino acids. Germline V gene lookup returns CDR1 GTSNPN and CDR2 SVGIG (reference sequence). V was pared by 3 bases and J by 6 bases, with 26 bases between. The CDR3 DNA reads TGTGCCTGGAGGGAGGGGTTGGGGTCCCGAAAGAGGCCTGAAGCTTTCTTT. Translated: CAWREGLGSRKRPEAFF. The variable domain in full, with the rest retrieved from reference TRBV30 and TRBJ1-1, is SQTIHQWPATLVQPVGSPLSLECTVEGTSNPNLYWYRQAAGRGLQLLFYSVGIGQISSEVPQNLSASRPQDRQFILSSKKLLLSDSGFYLCAWREGLGSRKRPEAFFGQGTRLTVV.

The genes are TRBV27 and TRBJ2-1; 11 nucleotides align to TRBD2. The V and J ends lost 1 base and 9 bases, in that order; junction bases with no gene match: 5. This CDR3 is 15 amino acids long. Germline-derived CDR1 and CDR2 are MNHEY and SMNVEV (reference sequence). The CDR3 reads CASSLLAGGVSEQFF. The CDR3 DNA reads as TGTGCCAGCAGTTTATTAGCGGGGGGGGTTAGTGAGCAGTTCTTC.

V is TRBV5-4 and J is TRBJ2-2; a weak D match, TRBD1 (6 bases). The length of the CDR3 is 15 residues. Looked up from germline, CDR1 is SGHNT and CDR2 is YYREEE (reference sequence). The V gene lost 3 bases and the J gene lost 2 bases, with 11 bases spanning the gap. The chain's CDR3 is CASSSGQTNTGELFF. The CDR3 DNA sequence: TGTGCCAGCAGCTCGGGACAAACTAACACCGGGGAGCTGTTTTTT.

CDR3 in amino acids: CASSQDRGSGNTIYF. CDR3 bases: TGCGCCAGCAGCCAAGACCGGGGCTCTGGAAACACCATATATTTT. This chain joins TRBV4-3 and TRBJ1-3, with D unresolved. The V gene lost 0 bases and the J gene lost 0 bases, with 6 bases spanning the gap. The CDR3 contains 15 residues. CDR1 and CDR2 from the germline V gene are LGHNA and YSLEER.

The rearrangement links TRBV7-7 to TRBJ2-7; D may be TRBD1 (6 bases). The germline gives CDR1 SSHAT, CDR2 FNYEAQ (reference sequence). Trimming took 5 bases from V and 1 from J, leaving 9 bases between them. The CDR3 covers 13 residues. The CDR3 reads CASSADSSYEQYF. In nucleotides, the CDR3 is TGTGCCAGCAGCGCGGACAGTTCCTACGAGCAGTACTTC.

The gene calls are TRBV4-3 and TRBJ1-6; 8 positions match TRBD1. This CDR3 comprises 15 residues. Trimming took 0 bases from V and 14 from J; bases not matched to a gene: 9. Looked up from germline, CDR1 is LGHNA and CDR2 is YSLEER. The CDR3 protein is CASSQDAGRGQALHF. The CDR3 nucleotides read TGCGCCAGCAGCCAAGATGCCGGCAGGGGGCAAGCCCTCCACTTT.

The chain employs TRBV19 and TRBJ2-5; 8 bases line up with TRBD2. This CDR3 region has 14 residues. Germline CDR1 and CDR2: LNHDA and SQIVND (reference sequence). The V segment lost 4 bases and the J segment 3 bases; nucleotides outside the gene matches: 4. The CDR3 here is CASSRSAGEETQYF. The CDR3, as DNA: TGTGCCAGTAGTAGGTCAGCGGGGGAAGAGACCCAGTACTTC.

The chain joins TRBV9 to TRBJ2-1; 10 nucleotides line up with TRBD2. Trimming removed 2 bases from V and 4 bases from J; junction bases left unmatched: 3. Germline V lookup: CDR1 SGDLS, CDR2 YYNGEE. The CDR3 runs to 15 residues. The CDR3 loop is CASSVLAGAYNEQFF. CDR3 sequence (DNA): TGTGCCAGCAGCGTCCTAGCGGGGGCTTACAATGAGCAGTTCTTC.

Here the CDR3 reads CASSLSEGKGQETQYF. In DNA form, the CDR3 reads TGCGCCAGCAGCTTGTCGGAGGGTAAGGGGCAAGAGACCCAGTACTTC. The chain uses TRBV5-1 and TRBJ2-5, with a tentative D call TRBD2 (6 bases). The V and J ends lost 1 base and 2 bases respectively, with 15 bases between them. Germline values: CDR1 SGHRS, CDR2 YFSETQ. This CDR3 comprises 16 residues.

This rearrangement joins TRBV7-2 to TRBJ2-5, with a tentative D call TRBD2 (5 bases). The DNA end favors TRBJ2-7, so the J call may be wrong. Germline values: CDR1 SGHTA, CDR2 FQGNSA. There are 12 residues in the CDR3. CDR3 region: CASSPRGYEQYF. DNA for the CDR3: TGTGCCAGCAGCCCCCGGGGTTACGAGCAGTACTTC.

CDR3 in DNA: TGCAGTGCTAGCGAGGGTGAGCAGTTCTTC. Translating it yields CSASEGEQFF. V usage is TRBV20-1 and J usage is TRBJ2-1, with D possibly matching TRBD2 (5 bases). Trimming cost V 3 bases and J 9 bases, with 6 bases left between them. There are 10 residues in the CDR3. CDR1 DFQATT and CDR2 SNEGSKA come from the germline V gene (reference sequence).

This chain uses TRBV18 with TRBJ2-1; unclear D gene. Trimming pared 4 bases from V and 5 bases from J, leaving 9 bases between. Germline V CDR1 and CDR2: KGHSH, LQKENI. This CDR3 spans 13 amino acids. The CDR3 spells CASSLGTDNEQFF. The CDR3 nucleotides are TGTGCCAGCTCACTTGGCACCGACAATGAGCAGTTCTTC.

The chain joins TRBV6-5 to TRBJ2-3, with 15 bases aligning to TRBD2. After removal of 5 bases from V and 10 bases from J, the junction contained 7 bases not matched to a gene. This CDR3 region has 15 residues. Germline-derived CDR1 and CDR2 are MNHEY and SVGAGI. The CDR3 DNA sequence: TGTGCCAGCAGTCCACTCGGACTAGCGGGGGGGCCGCAGTATTTT. Its translation: CASSPLGLAGGPQYF.

Here the CDR3 reads CASSRSGGADQPQHF. CDR3 nucleotide sequence: TGCGCCAGCAGCAGGTCGGGAGGGGCCGATCAGCCCCAGCATTTT. The chain recombines TRBV5-1 with TRBJ1-5; tentatively, D is TRBD1 (5 bases). Germline values: CDR1 SGHRS, CDR2 YFSETQ. The CDR3 is 15 residues long. The V end lost 4 bases, the J end lost 5 bases, and 16 bases lay between the germline ends.

This chain links TRBV7-9 with TRBJ2-7, with D possibly being TRBD1 (6 bases). The germline V gene has CDR1 SEHNR and CDR2 FQNEAQ (reference sequence). V shed 1 base and J shed 3 bases, with 19 bases lying between them. The CDR3 spans 17 residues. In DNA form, the CDR3 reads TGTGCCAGCAGCTTAGATCCGATGGGGACAACCATCTACGAGCAGTACGTC. It encodes CASSLDPMGTTIYEQYV.

This chain links TRBV5-6 with TRBJ1-3; D call uncertain. V lost 4 bases to trimming and J lost 0 bases, with 8 bases between them. The CDR3 runs to 14 residues. Germline-derived CDR1 and CDR2 are SGHDT and YYEEEE. This CDR3 is CASSAGYSGNTIYF. The CDR3 DNA sequence: TGTGCCAGCAGCGCCGGGTACTCTGGAAACACCATATATTTT.

The chain joins TRBV7-2 to TRBJ1-6; 9 nucleotides agree with TRBD1. CDR3 length: 16 amino acids. Trimming at V came to 4 bases and at J to 3 bases, leaving 4 bases not matched to a gene. Germline lookup yields CDR1 SGHTA and CDR2 FQGNSA. CDR3 DNA sequence: TGTGCCAGCAGCTCCCGGACAGGGGACTATAATTCACCCCTCCACTTT. Translation: CASSSRTGDYNSPLHF. Full variable domain (outside the CDR3, taken from reference TRBV7-2 and TRBJ1-6): GAGVSQSPSNKVTEKGKDVELRCDPISGHTALYWYRQSLGQGLEFLIYFQGNSAPDKSGLPSDRFSAERTGGSVSTLTIQRTQQEDSAVYLCASSSRTGDYNSPLHFGNGTRLTVT.

The chain employs TRBV4-1 and TRBJ1-1, with 8 bases that match TRBD1. Germline V CDR1 and CDR2: MGHRA, YSYEKL. V lost 4 bases to trimming and J lost 3 bases; unmatched junction nucleotides: 19. There are 19 residues in the CDR3. For the CDR3, the DNA is TGCGCCAGCAGCCTAGGAGGGACAGGACTTTCACTAGGGGACACTGAAGCTTTCTTT. Encoded protein: CASSLGGTGLSLGDTEAFF.

This chain uses TRBV11-2 with TRBJ1-2, with D perhaps matching TRBD1 (6 bases). The germline V gene has CDR1 SGHAT and CDR2 FQNNGV. V was pared by 3 bases and J by 6 bases, with 17 bases between. CDR3 length equals 15 residues. The chain's CDR3 is CASSFTTGTRDGYTF. In DNA, the CDR3 is TGTGCCAGCAGCTTCACAACCGGGACACGAGATGGCTACACCTTC.

The rearrangement links TRBV28 to TRBJ1-2; D may be TRBD1 (6 bases). Germline loops: CDR1 MDHEN, CDR2 SYDVKM. The CDR3 contains 15 residues. With 6 bases removed from V and 4 bases from J, the gap between germline ends came to 18 bases. CDR3 region: CASRNTGLQVYGYTF. The CDR3 DNA sequence: TGTGCCAGCAGAAACACAGGGCTCCAAGTCTATGGCTACACCTTC.